Presented here are 26 T cell receptor beta chains from one specimen sequenced in a study of CD8+ T cells in alopecia areata. RNA extraction and reverse transcription yielded cDNA as sequencing template. Repertoires were generated with immunoSEQ multiplex PCR, while TCRdb's copy carries only in-frame clones and drops some. The sample has hundreds of thousands of clones; over 45% are singletons. Indicated treatment: oral pan-JAK inhibitor, 5-10 mg twice daily. The starting material was CD4+ T cells sorted from blood, obtained at roughly week 53, from a patient treated with tofacitinib. All receptors derive from a human donor with alopecia areata.

V is TRBV18 and J is TRBJ2-5, with a tentative D call TRBD1 (6 bases). V was cut by 8 bases and J by 2 bases, with 15 bases left in between. The CDR3 length is 14 residues. The germline CDR1 and CDR2 sequences are KGHSH and LQKENI. The CDR3 coding sequence is TGTGCCAGCGCGGGTCTTGGACAGCAAGAGACCCAGTACTTC. Its translation: CASAGLGQQETQYF.

This clone appeared a single time. The V and J genes are TRBV29-1 and TRBJ1-2, with D unclear. Germline-derived CDR1 and CDR2 are SQVTM and ANQGSEA. The CDR3 is 12 residues long. V was trimmed by 4 bases and J by 0 bases, leaving 6 bases between them. This CDR3 is CSVVTPNYGYTF. CDR3 coding DNA: TGCAGCGTTGTGACTCCTAACTATGGCTACACCTTC.

The chain recombines TRBV30 with TRBJ1-5; possible D gene TRBD1, 5 bases. This CDR3 spans 15 amino acids. The V and J ends lost 0 bases and 4 bases respectively, with 13 bases between them. CDR1 GTSNPN and CDR2 SVGIG come from the germline V gene (reference sequence). The CDR3 bases are TGTGCCTGGAGTGTACGGTCAGGGCGAAATCAGCCCCAGCATTTT. Translated: CAWSVRSGRNQPQHF.

This clone was seen a handful of times. The chain employs TRBV29-1 and TRBJ2-3; D ambiguous. The CDR3 is made up of 13 amino acids. Per germline, CDR1 SQVTM and CDR2 ANQGSEA. The ends were cut back, 3 bases at V and 2 bases at J, with 9 bases in the middle. In DNA, the CDR3 is TGCAGCGTTGACCCGGTTAACACAGATACGCAGTATTTT. Its protein product is CSVDPVNTDTQYF.

This clone was detected only a few times. This chain connects TRBV5-6 to TRBJ1-5; no clear D. The V gene's germline CDR1 is SGHDT and CDR2 YYEEEE. This CDR3 region has 16 residues. V lost 3 bases and J lost 4, with 17 bases in between. CDR3 sequence reads: CASSSRVGHRNQPQHF. The CDR3 DNA reads TGTGCCAGCAGCTCAAGAGTCGGCCATCGGAATCAGCCCCAGCATTTT.

This clone was seen ten or more times. The chain joins TRBV4-1 to TRBJ1-5; possibly TRBD1 for D (6 bases). Germline V gene sequence: CDR1 MGHRA, CDR2 YSYEKL. Between the trimmed V and J ends, which lost 1 base and 3 bases, there was a span of 13 bases. The CDR3 runs to 16 residues. The CDR3 protein is CASSQGTEFYNQPQHF. The CDR3 bases are TGCGCCAGCAGCCAAGGGACAGAGTTTTACAATCAGCCCCAGCATTTT.

J is TRBJ2-1 and V is TRBV5-1, with 13 bases matching TRBD2. Germline CDR1 SGHRS, CDR2 YFSETQ. The CDR3 spans 19 residues. After removal of 4 bases from V and 0 bases from J, the junction contained 10 bases not matched to a gene. Written as DNA, the CDR3 is TGCGCCAGCAGCCCAAAGACTAGCGGGGGGCACAACTCCTACAATGAGCAGTTCTTC. Translating it yields CASSPKTSGGHNSYNEQFF. The full variable domain, with the rest looked up from reference TRBV5-1 and TRBJ2-1, is KAGVTQTPRYLIKTRGQQVTLSCSPISGHRSVSWYQQTPGQGLQFLFEYFSETQRNKGNFPGRFSGRQFSNSRSEMNVSTLELGDSALYLCASSPKTSGGHNSYNEQFFGPGTRLTVL.

This clone was counted a single time. This chain uses TRBV5-4 with TRBJ2-5; TRBD1 matches at 9 bases. The germline V gene has CDR1 SGHNT and CDR2 YYREEE (reference sequence). The CDR3 has 16 amino acids. V lost 4 bases to trimming and J lost 4 bases; unmatched junction nucleotides: 11. CDR3 sequence reads: CASSAGQGRRGETQYF. CDR3 bases: TGTGCCAGCAGCGCCGGACAGGGGCGGAGGGGAGAGACCCAGTACTTC.

The chain combines TRBV5-1 with TRBJ2-3, with a tentative D call TRBD1 (6 bases). The CDR3 length is 15 residues. CDR1 SGHRS and CDR2 YFSETQ come from the germline V gene. Trimming pared 4 bases from V and 2 bases from J, leaving 14 bases between. The CDR3 here is CASSTAQGSTDTQYF. The CDR3 DNA follows: TGCGCCAGCAGCACCGCACAGGGCTCCACAGATACGCAGTATTTT.

This rearrangement joins TRBV14 to TRBJ2-7, with 8 bases aligning to TRBD1. Germline loops: CDR1 SGHDN, CDR2 FVKESK. The CDR3 length is 14 residues. V shed 2 bases, J shed 7 bases, and the junction held 7 bases outside the gene matches. CDR3 amino acids: CASSQSGTGREQYF. As DNA, the CDR3 is TGTGCCAGCAGCCAATCCGGGACAGGCCGTGAGCAGTACTTC.

The gene calls are TRBV29-1 and TRBJ2-3, with D unresolved. Between the trimmed V and J ends, which lost 3 bases and 1 base, there was a span of 5 bases. The CDR3 covers 12 residues. Germline V CDR1 and CDR2: SQVTM, ANQGSEA. The DNA for the CDR3 is TGCAGCGTTGATAAGGGCACAGATACGCAGTATTTT. It specifies CSVDKGTDTQYF.

This clone turned up a few times. CDR3 region: CSVEQTSGGPYEQYF. CDR3 nucleotides: TGCAGCGTTGAGCAGACTAGCGGGGGGCCCTACGAGCAGTACTTC. The V gene is TRBV29-1, the J gene TRBJ2-7, with 13 nucleotides matching TRBD2. The J segment lost 2 bases and the V segment lost 3 bases, leaving 4 bases of the junction unmatched. CDR1 is SQVTM and CDR2 is ANQGSEA in the germline V gene. The CDR3 runs 15 residues.

The chain uses TRBV27 and TRBJ2-6, with D perhaps matching TRBD2 (5 bases). Germline-derived CDR1 and CDR2 are MNHEY and SMNVEV (reference sequence). This CDR3 has 16 amino acids. V was cut by 7 bases and J by 0 bases, with 13 bases left in between. CDR3 DNA sequence: TGTGCCAGCACTCACGGCGGGCTCTCTGGGGCCAACGTCCTGACTTTC. Residues: CASTHGGLSGANVLTF.

In the case of this clone: This CDR3 is also generated by other DNA sequences in the sample. This chain connects TRBV29-1 to TRBJ2-5; 10 bases are shared with TRBD1. The CDR3 has 12 amino acids. The V and J ends lost 6 bases and 3 bases, in that order; junction bases with no gene match: 1. CDR1 and CDR2 (germline): SQVTM, ANQGSEA. The CDR3 here is CSVGTGEETQYF. As DNA, the CDR3 is TGCAGCGTGGGGACAGGGGAAGAGACCCAGTACTTC. Based on the CDR3 plus reference TRBV29-1 and TRBJ2-5, the full variable domain is SAVISQKPSRDICQRGTSLTIQCQVDSQVTMMFWYRQQPGQSLTLIATANQGSEATYESGFVIDKFPISRPNLTFSTLTVSNMSPEDSSIYLCSVGTGEETQYFGPGTRLLVL.

This chain uses TRBV29-1 with TRBJ2-3; 8 nucleotides match TRBD1. CDR3 length: 13 residues. V trimming: 4 bases; J trimming: 5 bases; junction bases outside the gene matches: 5. Germline V gene lookup returns CDR1 SQVTM and CDR2 ANQGSEA. The CDR3 is CSVARGHGDTQYF. CDR3 nucleotide sequence: TGCAGCGTTGCCAGGGGGCATGGAGATACGCAGTATTTT.

The V gene is TRBV5-1, the J gene TRBJ2-3, with 9 bases identical to TRBD2. The CDR3 has 16 residues. Germline V gene lookup returns CDR1 SGHRS and CDR2 YFSETQ. V trimming: 4 bases; J trimming: 2 bases; junction bases outside the gene matches: 8. The CDR3 nucleotides are TGCGCCAGCAGCCTTAGCGGGGGAGGACCCACAGATACGCAGTATTTT. Translated: CASSLSGGGPTDTQYF.

The chain joins TRBV11-2 to TRBJ2-7; D remains ambiguous. The germline CDR1 and CDR2 sequences are SGHAT and FQNNGV. Deletions cut 4 bases from V and 2 bases from J, with 6 bases between. This CDR3 is built from 12 residues. Written as DNA, the CDR3 is TGTGCCAGCAGCTCATCTCCCTACGAGCAGTACTTC. Protein: CASSSSPYEQYF.

This rearrangement joins TRBV9 to TRBJ2-5; D possibly corresponds to TRBD2 (6 bases). Between the trimmed V and J ends, which lost 0 bases and 5 bases, there was a span of 11 bases. Per the germline V gene, CDR1 is SGDLS and CDR2 is YYNGEE. This CDR3 region has 14 residues. The CDR3 reads CASSVEAGGETQYF. CDR3 DNA sequence: TGTGCCAGCAGCGTAGAGGCAGGAGGGGAGACCCAGTACTTC.

Only a few counts were recorded for this clone. The chain has TRBV6-1 and TRBJ2-2, with unresolved D. The CDR3 contains 15 residues. Germline CDR1 is MNHNS and CDR2 is SASEGT. Trimming cost V 1 base and J 2 bases, with 8 bases left between them. The CDR3 spells CASSEGPYNTGELFF. The CDR3 DNA sequence: TGTGCCAGCAGTGAAGGGCCCTACAACACCGGGGAGCTGTTTTTT.

This sequence joins TRBV30 and TRBJ1-1; the D gene is possibly TRBD1 (5 bases). Germline CDR1 reads GTSNPN; CDR2 reads SVGIG (reference sequence). V shed 2 bases and J shed 5 bases, with 15 bases lying between them. The CDR3 covers 14 residues. The CDR3 sequence is CAWSSGTLLTEAFF. In DNA, the CDR3 is TGTGCCTGGAGTTCGGGGACTCTTTTGACTGAAGCTTTCTTT.

The rearrangement joins TRBV5-4 to TRBJ1-1; weak D call: TRBD1 (5 bases). Germline-derived CDR1 and CDR2 are SGHNT and YYREEE (reference sequence). The CDR3 has 18 residues. The V gene lost 4 bases and the J gene lost 0 bases, with 22 bases spanning the gap. The CDR3, as DNA: TGTGCCAGCAGCCCGCGACAGCCGAGTCCCTTTATGAACACTGAAGCTTTCTTT. Protein product: CASSPRQPSPFMNTEAFF. Complete variable domain (other parts from reference TRBV5-4 and TRBJ1-1): ETGVTQSPTHLIKTRGQQVTLRCSSQSGHNTVSWYQQALGQGPQFIFQYYREEENGRGNFPPRFSGLQFPNYSSELNVNALELDDSALYLCASSPRQPSPFMNTEAFFGQGTRLTVV.

This clone has only one observation. This chain connects TRBV15 to TRBJ1-2, with a tentative D call TRBD1 (5 bases). Per the germline V gene, CDR1 is LNHNV and CDR2 is YYDKDF (reference sequence). The CDR3 is 13 residues long. Trimming pared 0 bases from V and 7 bases from J, leaving 9 bases between. The CDR3 DNA reads as TGTGCCACCAGCAGAGAAGGGGCAAGTGGCTACACCTTC. Translation: CATSREGASGYTF.

J is TRBJ2-1 and V is TRBV30; 8 nucleotides align to TRBD2. Germline V gene data show CDR1 as GTSNPN and CDR2 as SVGIG (reference sequence). The CDR3 runs to 14 residues. With 4 bases clipped from V and 5 bases from J, the junction kept 7 bases outside the gene matches. The CDR3 DNA reads TGTGCCTGGACCCAACTAGCGGCCGACAATGAGCAGTTCTTC. Amino acids: CAWTQLAADNEQFF.

The chain couples TRBV30 to TRBJ2-7, with 7 positions matching TRBD1. The CDR3 is 15 amino acids. V gave up 7 bases and J gave up 4 bases; unmatched junction bases: 16. Germline V gives CDR1 GTSNPN, CDR2 SVGIG (reference sequence). Here the CDR3 DNA reads TGTGCCTTTTCTATATGGGGACAGAAGACATACGAGCAGTACTTC. Translation: CAFSIWGQKTYEQYF.

The rearrangement links TRBV30 to TRBJ2-5, with 7 positions matching TRBD2. CDR1 is GTSNPN, CDR2 SVGIG, per germline (reference sequence). V shed 1 base and J 1 base; nucleotides not matched to a gene: 3. This CDR3 region has 14 residues. CDR3 amino acids: CAWSEGLSQETQYF. The CDR3 nucleotides are TGTGCCTGGAGTGAGGGACTATCCCAAGAGACCCAGTACTTC.

This chain joins TRBV7-2 and TRBJ1-6; no firm D call. The V and J ends lost 5 bases and 9 bases respectively, with 8 bases between them. The length of the CDR3 is 12 residues. Germline V gene data show CDR1 as SGHTA and CDR2 as FQGNSA. The CDR3 sequence is CASSLSGSPLHF. DNA for the CDR3: TGTGCCAGCAGCCTGAGCGGTTCACCCCTCCACTTT.